This TCR beta chain was sequenced during a study of shared clonotypes between healthy human individuals. The data were produced by immunoSEQ multiplex PCR, yet TCRdb's version contains in-frame clones alone and is incomplete. This sample yields about 300,000 clones, of which less than 85% are seen a single time; approximately 10% belongs to the top ten. A CD45RA+ naive subset and a CD45RA-negative memory subset were split from CD4+ cells. The sample was memory CD4+ T cells sorted from blood. Subset: CD45RA-negative fraction. This TCR derives from a man aged 30 to 39 in good health.

CDR3 bases: TGTGCCAGCAGCCAATTTAGCGGGTCCAGCACAGATACGCAGTATTTT. This sequence encodes CASSQFSGSSTDTQYF. The chain has TRBV7-6 and TRBJ2-3, with TRBD2 matching 7 bases. The CDR3 length is 16 residues. The J segment lost 0 bases and the V segment lost 5 bases, leaving 8 bases of the junction unmatched. Germline V gene lookup returns CDR1 SGHVS and CDR2 FNYEAQ.